This T cell receptor (beta chain) was obtained from a study of T cells after yellow fever vaccination. The CDR3 has 14 amino acids. Germline assignment: CDR1 WNHNN and CDR2 SYGVQD (reference sequence). With V trimmed by 8 bases and J by 6 bases, 12 bases remained unmatched. This clonotype was seen repeatedly, ten times or more. The antigen is not known. Production of TCR cDNA was by 5'RACE template switching, which also added a universal primer site and UMIs. TCRdb used MiXCR to reprocess the 5' RACE reads, holding one entry per CDR3 protein. The table lists some 110,000 distinct CDR3 sequences, more than 7.5% of them singletons. General study points: Contamination of FACS-sorted repertoires by abundant clonotypes from the bulk population could occur. Most primary-vaccination clones recurred post-booster (approximately 96% CD4, around 86% CD8).

This chain links TRBV10-1 with TRBJ2-7; 8 bases line up with TRBD1. The sample consisted of CD8+ T cells sorted from PBMCs, taken 45 days after the yellow fever booster vaccination. This receptor was obtained from a man younger than 45 who received the YFV17D yellow fever vaccine. CDR3 region: CASSRTGWSSEQYF. The DNA of the CDR3 is TGCGCCAGCTCTAGGACAGGGTGGAGCTCCGAGCAGTACTTC.